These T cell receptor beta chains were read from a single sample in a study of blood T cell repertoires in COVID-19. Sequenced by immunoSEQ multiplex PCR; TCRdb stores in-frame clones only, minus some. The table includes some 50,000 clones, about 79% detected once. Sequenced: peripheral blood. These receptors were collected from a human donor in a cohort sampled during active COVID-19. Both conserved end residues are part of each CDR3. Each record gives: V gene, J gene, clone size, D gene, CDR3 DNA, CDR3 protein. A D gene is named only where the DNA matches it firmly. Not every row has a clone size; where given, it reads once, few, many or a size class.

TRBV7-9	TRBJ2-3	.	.	TGTGCCAGCACCAGCACGGCCGGGACTCCTACTAGCACAGATACGCAGTATTTT	CASTSTAGTPTSTDTQYF
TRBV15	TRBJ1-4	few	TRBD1	TGTGCCACCAGCAGAGGGGGCCAAGCAGGGGGCTATGAAAAACTGTTTTTT	CATSRGGQAGGYEKLFF
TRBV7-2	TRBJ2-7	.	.	TGTGCCAGCAGCTTAGCGCTTATGGCAGGGGTTCGGAACGAGCAGTACTTC	CASSLALMAGVRNEQYF
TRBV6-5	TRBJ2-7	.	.	TGTGCCCTCGGCCTACAGGGCGGGCCTCGGGGACAGTACTTC	CALGLQGGPRGQYF
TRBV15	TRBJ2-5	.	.	TGTGCCACCAGCAGAGTAGTGGAAGAGACCCAGTACTTC	CATSRVVEETQYF
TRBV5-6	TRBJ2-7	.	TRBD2	TGTGCCAGCAGCTTGGATCTAGCGGGAGCTTTCGAGCAGTACTTC	CASSLDLAGAFEQYF
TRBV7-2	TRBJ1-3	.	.	TGTGCCAGCAGCTTAGATGCGAGTAGCTCTGGAAACACCATATATTTT	CASSLDASSSGNTIYF
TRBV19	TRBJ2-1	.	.	TGTGCCAGTAGTATTCGTGGAGCGAATGAGCAGTTCTTC	CASSIRGANEQFF
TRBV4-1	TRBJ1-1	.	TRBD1	TGCGCCAGCAGCCAAGCAACCGGGACAGGGAACACTGAAGCTTTCTTT	CASSQATGTGNTEAFF
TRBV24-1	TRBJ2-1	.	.	TGTGCCACCAGTGACCCGACAGCCGCGAGCTACAATGAGCAGTTCTTC	CATSDPTAASYNEQFF
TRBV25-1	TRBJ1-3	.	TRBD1	TGTGCCAGCAGTCAGGGACAGGGGGCTGGAAACACCATATATTTT	CASSQGQGAGNTIYF
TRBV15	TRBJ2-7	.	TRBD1	TGTGCCACCAGCAGAGAGAAACAGGGGGCCGACGAGCAGTACTTC	CATSREKQGADEQYF
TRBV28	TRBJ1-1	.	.	TGTGCCAGCAGTTTCCCCGCGGTTTCGGTGACCCCCCCTGAAGCTTTCTTT	CASSFPAVSVTPPEAFF
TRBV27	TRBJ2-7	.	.	TGTGCCAGCAGTTACGAAGGGGCGACAGGCTACGAGCAGTACTTC	CASSYEGATGYEQYF
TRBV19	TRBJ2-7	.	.	TGTGCCAGTAGTATAGGGCAGGGGATCCTCTACGAGCAGTACTTC	CASSIGQGILYEQYF
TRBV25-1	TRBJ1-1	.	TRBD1	TGTGCCAGCAGTGAATTTACAGGGGGGAAAGCTTTCTTT	CASSEFTGGKAFF
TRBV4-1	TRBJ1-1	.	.	TGCGCCAGCAGCCAAGATCACAGATCCTCGAACACTGAAGCTTTCTTT	CASSQDHRSSNTEAFF
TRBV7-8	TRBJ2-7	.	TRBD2	TGTGCCAGCAGCTTAGATAGGCTAGCGGGAGCCTACGAGCAGTACTTC	CASSLDRLAGAYEQYF
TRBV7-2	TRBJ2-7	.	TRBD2	TGTGCCAGCAGCTTGAGGACTAGCGGGAGTTACGAGCAGTACTTC	CASSLRTSGSYEQYF
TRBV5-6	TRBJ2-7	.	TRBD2	TGTGCCAGCAACCGGGGGGGAGTCCACGAGCAGTACTTC	CASNRGGVHEQYF
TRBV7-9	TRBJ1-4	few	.	TGTGCCAGCAGCCAACCTGTTGGGAGTTGGGCTAATGAAAAACTGTTTTTT	CASSQPVGSWANEKLFF
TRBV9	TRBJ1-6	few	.	TGTGCCAGCAGCCCCAGAGGATCTCAGGGTGTCGGTTCACCCCTCCACTTT	CASSPRGSQGVGSPLHF
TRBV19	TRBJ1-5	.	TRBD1	TGTGCCAGTAGTATCGACAGGGGGACACATCAGCCCCAGCATTTT	CASSIDRGTHQPQHF
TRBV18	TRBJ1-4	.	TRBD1	TGTGCCAGCTCACCGACTAGACAGGGCGGTACCACTCGTGAAAAACTGTTTTTT	CASSPTRQGGTTREKLFF
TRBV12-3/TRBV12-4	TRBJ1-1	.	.	TGTGCCAGCAGTTTGAGGACTGAAGCTTTCTTT	CASSLRTEAFF
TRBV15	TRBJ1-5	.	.	TGTGCCACCAGCAGAGATCAAGGGGGCAATCAGCCCCAGCATTTT	CATSRDQGGNQPQHF
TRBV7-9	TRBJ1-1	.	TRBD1	TGTGCCAGCAGCTTAAAGGGGGCTTCCCCCGAGGGGGACACTGAAGCTTTCTTT	CASSLKGASPEGDTEAFF
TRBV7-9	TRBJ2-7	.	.	TGTGCCAGCAGCTTAGCGGCGACAGGCCATTCCTACGAGCAGTACTTC	CASSLAATGHSYEQYF
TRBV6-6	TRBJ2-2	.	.	TGTGCCAGCAGTCACGGGGGACGTTCAGGGCCGGGTGGACCCGGGGAGCTGTTTTTT	CASSHGGRSGPGGPGELFF
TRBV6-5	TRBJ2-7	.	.	TGTGCCAGCAGTTTAGAAGCGGGTTTCTCCTACGAGCAGTACTTC	CASSLEAGFSYEQYF
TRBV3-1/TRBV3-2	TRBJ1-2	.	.	TGTGCCAGCAGCCAGACAGGCGGTAACTATGGCTACACCTTC	CASSQTGGNYGYTF
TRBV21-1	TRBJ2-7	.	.	TGTGCCAGCAGCAAAGCGGCAGGGCCCACCTACGAGCAGTACTTC	CASSKAAGPTYEQYF
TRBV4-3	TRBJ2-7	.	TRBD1	TGCGCCAGCAGCCAAGGAAACAGGGGCTACGAGCAGTACTTC	CASSQGNRGYEQYF
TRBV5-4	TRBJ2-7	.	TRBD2	TGTGCCAGCAGCAATGGACTAGAGGCCGAGCAGTACTTC	CASSNGLEAEQYF
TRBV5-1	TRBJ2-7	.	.	TGCGCCAGCAGCTTGGGCTGGGGCCTTTCCTCCTACGAGCAGTACTTC	CASSLGWGLSSYEQYF
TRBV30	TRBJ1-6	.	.	TGTGCCTGGAGTGTAACCCGCAGTGGCAATTCACCCCTCCACTTT	CAWSVTRSGNSPLHF
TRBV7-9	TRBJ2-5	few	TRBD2	TGTGCCAGCAGCTTAGGGCCACTAGCGGGAGTACAAGAGACCCAGTACTTC	CASSLGPLAGVQETQYF
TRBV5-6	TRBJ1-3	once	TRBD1	TGTGCCAGCAGCACAGACAGGGGGCCAAGAAACACCATATATTTT	CASSTDRGPRNTIYF
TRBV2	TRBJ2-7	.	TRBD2	TGTGCCAGCAGTGGGCGTGGACTAGCGGGGGGGCCCTACGAGCAGTACTTC	CASSGRGLAGGPYEQYF
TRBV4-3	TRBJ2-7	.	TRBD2	TGCGCCAGCAGCCAAGAAGGAGCGGGAGGGCCCTACGAGCAGTACTTC	CASSQEGAGGPYEQYF
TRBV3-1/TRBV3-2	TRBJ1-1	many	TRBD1	TGTGCCAGCAGCCAAGGGACAGGGTTCCGAGCTTTCTTT	CASSQGTGFRAFF
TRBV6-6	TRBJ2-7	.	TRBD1	TGTGCCAGCAGTTGGGACAGGGTGAAAGAGCAGTACTTC	CASSWDRVKEQYF
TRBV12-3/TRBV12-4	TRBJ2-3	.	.	TGTGCCAGCAGTTTTTACACAGATACGCAGTATTTT	CASSFYTDTQYF
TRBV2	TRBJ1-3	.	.	TGTGCCAGCAGTGGGAACAGGATTTACTCTGGAAACACCATATATTTT	CASSGNRIYSGNTIYF
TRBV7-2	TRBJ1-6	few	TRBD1	TGTGCCAGCAGCTTAGGTGTCAGGGGGTCACCCCTCCACTTT	CASSLGVRGSPLHF
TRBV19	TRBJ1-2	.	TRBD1	TGTGCCAGTAGTACCTTAGAGGGGGCGACCTATGGCTACACCTTC	CASSTLEGATYGYTF
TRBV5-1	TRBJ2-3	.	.	TGCGCCACGACTTCAACAGGGAGCAGCACAGATACGCAGTATTTT	CATTSTGSSTDTQYF
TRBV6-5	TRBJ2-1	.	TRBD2	TGTGCCTCCAAAGAGGCTAGCGGGGGGTATGAGCAGTTCTTC	CASKEASGGYEQFF
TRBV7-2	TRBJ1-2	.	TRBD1	TGTGCCAGCAGCCCTTCCGGACTGACAGGGATTGGTGGCTACACCTTC	CASSPSGLTGIGGYTF
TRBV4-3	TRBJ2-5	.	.	TGCGCCAGCAGCCAAGGAGTAACAGGAGAGACCCAGTACTTC	CASSQGVTGETQYF
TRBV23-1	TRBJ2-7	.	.	TGCGCCAGCAGTCAAAAGCCAGGGAAACACGAGCAGTACTTC	CASSQKPGKHEQYF
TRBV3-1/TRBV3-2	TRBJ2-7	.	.	TGTGCCAGCAGCCAACGCGGCGAGCAGTACTTC	CASSQRGEQYF
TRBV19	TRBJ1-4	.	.	TGTGCCAGTTCCAGGGATGTTGAAAAACTGTTTTTT	CASSRDVEKLFF
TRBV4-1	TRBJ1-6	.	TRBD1	TGCGCCAGCAGCCTAGGGACAGCCTATAATTCACCCCTCCACTTT	CASSLGTAYNSPLHF
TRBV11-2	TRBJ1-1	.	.	TGTGCCAGCAGCTACCTCAACATGAACACTGAAGCTTTCTTT	CASSYLNMNTEAFF
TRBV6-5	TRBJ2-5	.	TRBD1	TGTGCCAGCAGTCCCGGACAGGGGAAAAGAGAGACCCAGTACTTC	CASSPGQGKRETQYF
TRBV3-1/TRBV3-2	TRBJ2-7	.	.	TGTGCCAGCAGCCAAGGGGACTCCGGAGAGCAGTACTTC	CASSQGDSGEQYF
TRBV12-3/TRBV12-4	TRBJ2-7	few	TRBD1	TGTGCCAGCAGGGGACAGGGGGTCAACGAGCAGTACTTC	CASRGQGVNEQYF
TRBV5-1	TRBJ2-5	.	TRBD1	TGCGCCAGCAGCTTGGGCCGGGACAGGGGGCTTGAGACCCAGTACTTC	CASSLGRDRGLETQYF
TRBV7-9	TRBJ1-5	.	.	TGTGCCAGCAGTATAGGGGAAGTCAATCAGCCCCAGCATTTT	CASSIGEVNQPQHF